The 22 T cell receptor beta chains given below trace back to one sample, sequenced in a study of regulatory T cells in long-lasting Graves disease. iRepertoire HTBI primers and Arm-PCR of CDR3 regions built TCR beta libraries. TCRdb re-derived calls from the multiplex PCR reads in MiXCR, one entry per CDR3 protein. The table shows 430,000 or so distinct CDR3 sequences, with around 23% occurring only once. The time point denotes: persistent/refractory GD, antithyroid drugs over 5 years with positive TRAb. After RNA was extracted from PBMCs, the TCR library was made from it. This material consisted of peripheral blood mononuclear cells (PBMCs), taken when the disease was refractory, from a patient treated with antithyroid drugs. Source of these receptors: a female donor with Graves disease.

J is TRBJ2-1 and V is TRBV28; 9 nucleotides agree with TRBD2. There are 16 residues in the CDR3. Looked up from germline, CDR1 is MDHEN and CDR2 is SYDVKM. After removal of 1 base from V and 7 bases from J, the junction contained 8 bases not matched to a gene. This chain's CDR3 is CASSLSGLARTNEQFF. CDR3 in DNA: TGTGCCAGCAGTTTATCGGGACTAGCCCGGACTAATGAGCAGTTCTTC.

This clonotype was counted ten times or more. J is TRBJ2-5 and V is TRBV20-1, with TRBD1 matching 8 bases. This CDR3 contains 15 residues. V was pared by 2 bases and J by 5 bases, with 10 bases of the junction left unmatched. Germline CDR1 is DFQATT and CDR2 is SNEGSKA (reference sequence). CDR3: CSARTKDRVYETQYF. CDR3 in DNA: TGCAGTGCTAGAACCAAGGACAGGGTCTATGAGACCCAGTACTTC.

The chain is built from TRBV5-5 and TRBJ1-3; D unclear. Germline V CDR1 and CDR2: SGHKS, YYEKEE (reference sequence). V lost 0 bases and J 0 bases, leaving 10 bases between the germline ends. This CDR3 contains 16 residues. The CDR3: CASSLAREYSGNTIYF. In nucleotides, the CDR3 is TGTGCCAGCAGCTTGGCTAGGGAGTACTCTGGAAACACCATATATTTT.

This clonotype has ten or more counts. The V and J genes are TRBV6-1 and TRBJ2-7; TRBD2 might be the D (6 bases). Germline assignment: CDR1 MNHNS and CDR2 SASEGT. Trimming stripped 2 bases from V and 4 bases from J, with 15 bases between. The CDR3 consists of 15 residues. The CDR3 nucleotides are TGTGCCAGCAGTGAAATGGCTAGCGCCGTATACGAGCAGTACTTC. Its translation is CASSEMASAVYEQYF.

This clonotype was seen at least ten times. The chain links TRBV7-9 to TRBJ1-2; D gene unclear. The germline V and J ends were trimmed by 6 bases and 6 bases, with 11 bases remaining between them. The germline V gene has CDR1 SEHNR and CDR2 FQNEAQ (reference sequence). The CDR3 length is 12 residues. Here the CDR3 reads CASSFLGNGYTF. CDR3 coding DNA: TGTGCCAGCAGTTTTCTGGGCAATGGCTACACCTTC.

This clonotype came up a few times. The chain joins TRBV12-3 or TRBV12-4 to TRBJ2-1, with D perhaps TRBD2 (5 bases). There are 14 residues in the CDR3. V lost 1 base to trimming and J lost 10 bases, with 14 bases between them. This CDR3 reads CASSLVSGSLEQFF. CDR3 bases: TGTGCCAGCAGTTTAGTGTCGGGGAGCTTGGAGCAGTTCTTC.

This clonotype was observed at least ten times. The chain employs TRBV2 and TRBJ2-5; weak D call: TRBD2 (6 bases). The V and J ends lost 5 bases and 5 bases respectively, with 18 bases between them. Germline assignment: CDR1 SNHLY and CDR2 FYNNEI. The length of the CDR3 is 15 residues. CDR3 region: CASSPPGALGETQYF. CDR3 nucleotide sequence: TGTGCCAGCAGTCCACCGGGAGCTCTTGGGGAGACCCAGTACTTC.

This clonotype was picked up a small number of times. The CDR3 nucleotides are TGTGCCAGCAGCCAAGTTATAGCCAAAAACATTCAGTACTTC. Protein: CASSQVIAKNIQYF. The V call is TRBV3-1, the J call TRBJ2-4; D call uncertain. Germline assignment: CDR1 LGHDT and CDR2 YNNKEL (reference sequence). Trimming took 1 base from V and 0 from J, leaving 4 bases between them. The CDR3 totals 14 residues.

V and J are TRBV20-1 and TRBJ2-3; 7 nucleotides line up with TRBD2. This CDR3 is built from 16 residues. The V gene end was trimmed by 1 base and the J gene end by 5 bases; junction bases not matched to a gene: 12. From germline, CDR1 is DFQATT and CDR2 SNEGSKA (reference sequence). The DNA of the CDR3 is TGCAGTGCTAGAGGGCCAGCGGGACCGTCCGGAGATACGCAGTATTTT. It codes for CSARGPAGPSGDTQYF.

This clonotype was seen many times. The chain combines TRBV20-1 with TRBJ2-7; 7 bases map to TRBD1. CDR1 and CDR2 (germline): DFQATT, SNEGSKA (reference sequence). Unmatched junction bases numbered 7, after V lost 3 bases and J lost 2 bases. The CDR3 loop spans 14 amino acids. CDR3 region: CSASVRDRAYEQYF. DNA of the CDR3: TGCAGTGCTAGTGTCCGGGACAGAGCCTACGAGCAGTACTTC.

CDR3 protein: CASSLSWQGDYEQYF. As DNA, the CDR3 is TGTGCCAGCAGCTTGAGCTGGCAGGGGGACTACGAGCAGTACTTC. The V and J genes are TRBV5-5 and TRBJ2-7, with TRBD1 identical over 7 bases. This CDR3 is built from 15 residues. V gave up 1 base and J gave up 3 bases; unmatched junction bases: 7. CDR1 and CDR2 (germline): SGHKS, YYEKEE (reference sequence).

This clonotype has at least ten counts. CDR3 in DNA: TGCAGTGCTGGCGACATTGAGAACTACGAGCAGTACTTC. Its protein is CSAGDIENYEQYF. The V gene is TRBV20-1, the J gene TRBJ2-7, with unresolved D. This CDR3 has 13 amino acids. Germline lookup yields CDR1 DFQATT and CDR2 SNEGSKA (reference sequence). V was cut by 5 bases and J by 3 bases, with 14 bases left in between.

Only a few counts were recorded for this clonotype. The chain uses TRBV12-3 or TRBV12-4 and TRBJ2-7; D is perhaps TRBD2 (6 bases). This CDR3 is 12 amino acids long. The V end was cut by 8 bases, the J end by 5 bases, with 13 bases between. CDR3 region: CASPKAGNEQYF. In DNA, the CDR3 is TGTGCCAGCCCCAAGGCGGGAAACGAGCAGTACTTC.

This chain connects TRBV30 to TRBJ1-5; D ambiguous. The CDR3 has 15 residues. Germline CDR1 reads GTSNPN; CDR2 reads SVGIG (reference sequence). With 0 bases removed from V and 0 bases from J, the gap between germline ends came to 9 bases. DNA for the CDR3: TGTGCCTGGAGTGTATCGAGATATAGCAATCAGCCCCAGCATTTT. This encodes CAWSVSRYSNQPQHF.

Notes on this clonotype: A much bigger clone sits one base away, suggesting this may be a read error. The conserved phenylalanine or tryptophan is not found at the CDR3 terminus, so this likely reflects a read error. The chain joins TRBV3-1 to TRBJ1-2, with 7 bases aligning to TRBD1. The CDR3 has 14 residues. The germline gives CDR1 LGHDT, CDR2 YNNKEL (reference sequence). V was clipped by 4 bases and J by 6 bases; unmatched bases: 8. The CDR3 DNA sequence: TGTGCCAGCAGCCCAAACAGGGGCGGCGATGGCTACACCTCC. Translated, it gives CASSPNRGGDGYTS.

This clonotype was recorded a few times. The V and J genes are TRBV20-1 and TRBJ2-5; 7 bases agree with TRBD2. J was trimmed by 1 base and V by 5 bases; bases with no gene match: 7. Germline V gives CDR1 DFQATT, CDR2 SNEGSKA (reference sequence). The CDR3 runs to 14 residues. CDR3 region: CSARVASGQETQYF. The CDR3 nucleotides are TGCAGTGCTCGAGTGGCTAGCGGCCAAGAGACCCAGTACTTC.

This clonotype was picked up a small number of times. The V gene is TRBV4-1, the J gene TRBJ1-2; possibly TRBD1 for D (5 bases). Germline V CDR1 and CDR2: MGHRA, YSYEKL. V dropped 4 bases and J dropped 4 bases, with 16 bases sitting between them. This CDR3 has 15 residues. This CDR3 reads CASSLGKDILYGYTF. In DNA form, the CDR3 reads TGCGCCAGCAGCCTTGGAAAGGACATCCTCTATGGCTACACCTTC.

CDR3 nucleotides: TGTGCCAGCAGCTTAACCGGGCAGAGGGCAGATACGCAGTATTTT. Translating it yields CASSLTGQRADTQYF. V usage is TRBV7-3 and J usage is TRBJ2-3; perhaps TRBD2 as D (5 bases). The CDR3 is 15 amino acids. Between the trimmed V and J ends, which lost 0 bases and 4 bases, there was a span of 11 bases. Germline CDR1 and CDR2: SGHTA and FQGTGA.

This clonotype was found many times. V is TRBV2 and J is TRBJ1-6, with D maybe TRBD1 (5 bases). The CDR3 totals 14 residues. Trimming removed 4 bases at V and 10 bases at J, with 14 bases between. Germline CDR1 SNHLY, CDR2 FYNNEI. CDR3 protein: CASSVQGGRSPLHF. CDR3 nucleotides: TGTGCCAGCAGTGTTCAGGGCGGGAGATCACCCCTCCACTTT.

This clonotype was seen many times. The chain uses TRBV20-1 and TRBJ2-2, with TRBD2 identical over 11 bases. The germline CDR1 and CDR2 sequences are DFQATT and SNEGSKA (reference sequence). This CDR3 spans 18 amino acids. V trimming: 1 base; J trimming: 0 bases; junction bases outside the gene matches: 7. The CDR3 DNA sequence: TGCAGTGCTAGAGGAGAACTAGCGGGAGATACGAACACCGGGGAGCTGTTTTTT. Residues: CSARGELAGDTNTGELFF.

This chain uses TRBV27 with TRBJ1-5; maybe TRBD1 (6 bases). The end of the DNA fits TRBJ2-3 better, so the J call may be wrong. The CDR3 is 17 amino acids. From germline, CDR1 is MNHEY and CDR2 SMNVEV (reference sequence). CDR3 amino acids: CASSLGGSLGSNQPQYF. The CDR3 coding sequence is TGTGCCAGCAGCCTAGGGGGATCTTTAGGAAGCAATCAGCCCCAGTATTTT.

The V and J genes are TRBV10-3 and TRBJ2-3; TRBD2 matches 11 bases. The CDR3 length is 17 residues. The V gene end was trimmed by 10 bases and the J gene end by 1 base; junction bases not matched to a gene: 13. Germline CDR1 is ENHRY and CDR2 is SYGVKD. The CDR3 nucleotides are TGTGCCACGAGAAGGGCTAGCGGGAGGTTCGGCACAGATACGCAGTATTTT. Its protein product is CATRRASGRFGTDTQYF.